This is a list of T cell receptor beta chains from one sample in a study of cytomegalovirus exposure and HLA in healthy donors. The data were produced by immunoSEQ multiplex PCR, yet TCRdb's version contains in-frame clones alone and is incomplete. This table has about 210,000 clones, roughly 78% appearing once. Sequencing was performed on PBMCs. The receptors derive from a boy younger than 18 in good health and CMV-seronegative. The CDR3 runs from the conserved cysteine through the conserved F or W. D genes are given only for firm matches. Not every row has a clone size; where given, it reads once, few, many or a size class.

D | J | size | V | DNA | CDR3
- | TRBJ2-3 | few | TRBV11-2 | TGTGCCAGCAGCAGGCTAGGAGATACGCAGTATTTT | CASSRLGDTQYF
- | TRBJ2-7 | - | TRBV6-5 | TGTGCCAGCAGCCCCGGGACAAACCCGGACGAGCAGTACTTC | CASSPGTNPDEQYF
- | TRBJ1-1 | - | TRBV6-5 | TGTGCCAGCAAACGGTGGACTGAAGCTTTCTTT | CASKRWTEAFF
TRBD2 | TRBJ2-2 | - | TRBV10-3 | TGTGCCATCAGTGAAGGACTAGCTCTCTCTACCGGGGAGCTGTTTTTT | CAISEGLALSTGELFF
- | TRBJ2-2 | - | TRBV2 | TGTGCCAGCAGTGAACGAGCTGGGAGTAACACCGGGGAGCTGTTTTTT | CASSERAGSNTGELFF
TRBD1 | TRBJ2-7 | - | TRBV29-1 | TGCAGCGCGGTACAGGGGGTCGAGCAGTACTTC | CSAVQGVEQYF
- | TRBJ1-2 | - | TRBV19 | TGTGCCAGTAGTATAGCCCTGAGCGGCTACACCTTC | CASSIALSGYTF
TRBD1 | TRBJ1-2 | once | TRBV7-8 | TGTGCCAGCAGCCTACAGGGGCTCGCGGGGTATGGCTACACCTTC | CASSLQGLAGYGYTF
- | TRBJ2-2 | - | TRBV10-3 | TGTGCCATCAGTGAGTCTGGGCAGACCCTTACCGGGGAGCTGTTTTTT | CAISESGQTLTGELFF
- | TRBJ2-2 | - | TRBV6-5 | TGTGCCAGCAGTTACGGCTCAACCGGGGAGCTGTTTTTT | CASSYGSTGELFF
TRBD2 | TRBJ2-2 | - | TRBV9 | TGTGCCAGCAACCGGGGCGGGGGGGCGAACACCGGGGAGCTGTTTTTT | CASNRGGGANTGELFF
- | TRBJ2-7 | once | TRBV4-1 | TGCGCCAGCAGCCAAGTCCTAATCAGAGTACGACAGTCGAATTACGAGCAGTACTTC | CASSQVLIRVRQSNYEQYF
TRBD1 | TRBJ1-2 | few | TRBV29-1 | TGCAGCGTGCGGACAGGGGGCAACTATGGCTACACCTTC | CSVRTGGNYGYTF
- | TRBJ1-2 | - | TRBV6-4 | TGTGCCAGCAGTGACTGGTTCAGGGACTATGGCTACACCTTC | CASSDWFRDYGYTF
TRBD1 | TRBJ1-2 | - | TRBV11-2 | TGTGCCAGCAGCCCAGGGGGCTATGGCTACACCTTC | CASSPGGYGYTF
- | TRBJ1-2 | once | TRBV7-9 | TGTGCCAGCAGCTTATGGACAGACTATGGCTACACCTTC | CASSLWTDYGYTF
TRBD2 | TRBJ2-1 | once | TRBV4-2 | TGTGCCAGCAGCCAAGATCTTCTGAGGACTAGCGGGAATGAGCAGTTCTTC | CASSQDLLRTSGNEQFF
- | TRBJ1-1 | - | TRBV30 | TGTGCCTGGAGGGGCAGTCCGAACACTGAAGCTTTCTTT | CAWRGSPNTEAFF
- | TRBJ1-1 | - | TRBV27 | TGTGCCAGCAGTTTTAATGTTGGGGCTATAAACACTGAAGCTTTCTTT | CASSFNVGAINTEAFF
- | TRBJ2-3 | few | TRBV20-1 | TGCAGTGCTAGCTTTACAGATACGCAGTATTTT | CSASFTDTQYF
TRBD1 | TRBJ1-1 | few | TRBV6-1 | TGTGCCAGCATTATCTCTCCTAGAGGACAGGGAGCTTTCTTT | CASIISPRGQGAFF
- | TRBJ2-3 | - | TRBV6-5 | TGTGCCAGCAGTTACTACAGGTCCACAGATACGCAGTATTTT | CASSYYRSTDTQYF
- | TRBJ1-1 | - | TRBV6-1 | TGTGCCAGCAGTGAGCTAAGCGACAGGCGCCATGAAGCTTTCTTT | CASSELSDRRHEAFF
TRBD1 | TRBJ1-3 | few | TRBV13 | TGTGCCAGCAGCCCTCGCTCAGGGGGCACAGGAAACACCATATATTTT | CASSPRSGGTGNTIYF
TRBD1 | TRBJ2-5 | - | TRBV18 | TGTGCCAGCTCACCTGGACAGGGGGCGCGGCGGGGCCAAGAGACCCAGTACTTC | CASSPGQGARRGQETQYF
- | TRBJ1-2 | - | TRBV11-2 | TGTGCCAGCAGCTTAGGTCAAGGGGAAAATCACTATGGCTACACCTTC | CASSLGQGENHYGYTF